This entry describes one T cell receptor (beta chain). This specimen comes from a study of blood T cells in healthy people across ages. Primed by a sample-barcoded 5' primer and a J-beta primer mix, a second PCR proceeded for about 6 to 11 cycles. TCRdb reprocessed the 5' RACE reads via MiXCR and lists one record per CDR3 protein. The sample carries roughly 570,000 distinct CDR3 sequences, about 26% recorded once. CDR1 is SGHDT and CDR2 is YYEEEE in the germline V gene. The ends were cut back, 4 bases at V and 3 bases at J, with 22 bases in the middle. This CDR3 has 17 amino acids. Peripheral blood samples of approximately 10 milliliters were drawn from each donor.

J is TRBJ1-1 and V is TRBV5-6; D unclear. Sequencing was done on a sample of blood. The TCR comes from a woman aged 70-85 years in good health. CDR3 residues: CASSPPVSNSLYTEAFF. The CDR3 DNA follows: TGTGCCAGCAGCCCGCCCGTGTCTAACAGCCTTTACACTGAAGCTTTCTTT.